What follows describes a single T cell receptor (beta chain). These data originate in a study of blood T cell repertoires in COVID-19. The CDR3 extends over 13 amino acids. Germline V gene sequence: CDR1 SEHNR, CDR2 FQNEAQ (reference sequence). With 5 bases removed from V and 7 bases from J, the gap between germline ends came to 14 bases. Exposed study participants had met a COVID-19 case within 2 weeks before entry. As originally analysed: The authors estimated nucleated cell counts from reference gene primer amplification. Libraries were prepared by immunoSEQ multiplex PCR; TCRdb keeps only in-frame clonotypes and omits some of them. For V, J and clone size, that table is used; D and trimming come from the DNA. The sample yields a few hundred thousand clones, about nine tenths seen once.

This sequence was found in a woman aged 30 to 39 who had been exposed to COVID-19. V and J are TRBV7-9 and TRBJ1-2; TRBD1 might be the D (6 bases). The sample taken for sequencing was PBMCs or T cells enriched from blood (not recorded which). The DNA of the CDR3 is TGTGCCAGCAGCACGACAGGTATAAGTGGCTACACCTTC. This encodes CASSTTGISGYTF.